Reported below is one T cell receptor beta chain. The data derive from a study of technical replicates of blood from a few donors. Germline V gene lookup returns CDR1 SGHTA and CDR2 FQGTGA. The V end lost 2 bases, the J end lost 2 bases, and 8 bases lay between the germline ends. The length of the CDR3 is 14 residues. Some clones are missing from TCRdb's copy, which holds only in-frame ones; the method was immunoSEQ multiplex PCR. Among 74,000 or so clones, approximately 91% were seen once, and the ten largest hold about 0.4%. Sample: T cells isolated from PBMCs. This chain connects TRBV7-3 to TRBJ2-3; D is unresolved. The sequence derives from a human donor in good health. This CDR3 reads CASSLRSFTDTQYF. Here the CDR3 DNA reads TGTGCCAGCAGCTTACGTAGCTTCACAGATACGCAGTATTTT.